The rows below give T cell receptor beta chains drawn from one sample of a study of cytotoxic CD8 clonotypes in ibrutinib-treated CLL. Some clones are missing from TCRdb's copy, which holds only in-frame ones; the method was immunoSEQ multiplex PCR. The profile shows 300,000 or so clones, under 70% of them singletons. The source material was PBMCs, sampled after 36 months of ibrutinib treatment. These receptors were obtained from a human donor with chronic lymphocytic leukemia. Each CDR3 is given with its conserved first and last residue. The order of the fields is J gene, V gene, D gene, clone size, CDR3 protein, CDR3 DNA. The D gene is left open where the match is weak. Size tells how often a clone was seen (once, few, many) or the class of an expanded clone, and some rows leave it out.

TRBJ1-5	TRBV4-1	NA	few	CASSQITRNQPQHF	TGCGCCAGCAGCCAGATTACACGTAATCAGCCCCAGCATTTT
TRBJ2-2	TRBV7-9	TRBD1	NA	CASSSPGQGAPGELFF	TGTGCCAGCAGCTCGCCGGGACAGGGGGCCCCCGGGGAGCTGTTTTTT
TRBJ2-7	TRBV11-1	NA	NA	CASSLVGTRTYEQYF	TGTGCCAGCAGCTTAGTTGGGACGCGAACCTACGAGCAGTACTTC
TRBJ2-7	TRBV7-8	TRBD2	NA	CASSWYLAGAHEQYF	TGTGCCAGCAGCTGGTATTTAGCGGGAGCCCACGAGCAGTACTTC
TRBJ2-2	TRBV6-1	NA	NA	CASSESLVSTGELFF	TGTGCCAGCAGTGAGTCACTAGTGAGCACCGGGGAGCTGTTTTTT
TRBJ2-7	TRBV28	TRBD2	once	CASSPQREGRYEQYF	TGTGCCAGCAGTCCTCAGCGGGAGGGCCGCTACGAGCAGTACTTC
TRBJ2-7	TRBV11-3	NA	NA	CASSLLPSYEQYF	TGTGCCAGCAGCTTACTCCCCTCCTACGAGCAGTACTTC
TRBJ2-2	TRBV7-2	NA	once	CASSATRANTGELFF	TGTGCCAGCAGCGCAACTAGGGCGAACACCGGGGAGCTGTTTTTT
TRBJ2-1	TRBV7-3	TRBD1	NA	CASSLGQGAGNEQFF	TGTGCCAGCAGCTTGGGACAGGGGGCAGGGAATGAGCAGTTCTTC
TRBJ2-7	TRBV19	TRBD1	NA	CASSFDRGAVGHEQYF	TGTGCCAGTAGTTTCGACAGGGGGGCTGTCGGCCACGAGCAGTACTTC
TRBJ1-2	TRBV19	NA	once	CASSISGWGYTF	TGTGCCAGTAGTATATCTGGGTGGGGCTACACCTTC
TRBJ2-5	TRBV7-2	NA	NA	CASSAGTEQTQYF	TGTGCCAGCAGCGCCGGGACCGAGCAGACCCAGTACTTC
TRBJ2-7	TRBV11-2	NA	NA	CASSFGREFLISFYEQYF	TGTGCCAGCAGCTTCGGCAGGGAATTTCTCATAAGCTTCTACGAGCAGTACTTC